This is a list of T cell receptor beta chains from one sample in a study of blood T cell repertoires in COVID-19. The table came from immunoSEQ multiplex PCR; TCRdb's copy has only in-frame clones and leaves some out. The data show fewer than 250,000 clones, roughly 89% seen once. The source material was peripheral blood. The origin of the receptors is a man aged 55 to 69 who had recovered from COVID-19. Each CDR3 is given with its conserved first and last residue. A D gene is named only where the DNA matches it firmly. Expanded clones are given a class, and other clones once, few, many or no size at all.

d_call j_call clone_size v_call cdr3_nt cdr3_aa
- TRBJ1-1 - TRBV7-3 TGTGCCAGCAGCTTAATGCGGGAGGGCATGAACACTGAAGCTTTCTTT CASSLMREGMNTEAFF
TRBD2 TRBJ2-3 once TRBV7-3 TGTGCCAGCAGCCCTAGACTAGCAGGTGGGGCAGATACGCAGTATTTT CASSPRLAGGADTQYF
- TRBJ1-3 - TRBV6-1 TGTGCCAGCAGTGAAGAACCAGGGAACACCATATATTTT CASSEEPGNTIYF
- TRBJ2-7 - TRBV27 TGTGCCAGCAGGTTTTTGAGCTCCTACGAGCAGTACTTC CASRFLSSYEQYF
TRBD2 TRBJ2-1 - TRBV20-1 TGCAGTGCTAGTCAGCGGGGTTTCTACAATGAGCAGTTCTTC CSASQRGFYNEQFF
TRBD1 TRBJ1-4 - TRBV28 TGTGCCAGCAGGCCTCGGACAGGTCAAGAAAAACTGTTTTTT CASRPRTGQEKLFF
- TRBJ2-5 - TRBV14 TGTGCCAGCAGCCATCTATCTCAGGAAGAGACCCAGTACTTC CASSHLSQEETQYF
TRBD2 TRBJ2-2 - TRBV6-6 TGTGCCAGCAGTTACGCTAGCGGGAGGACCGGGGAGCTGTTTTTT CASSYASGRTGELFF
TRBD1 TRBJ2-4 - TRBV7-2 TGTGCCAGCAGCTTAGAGTGGACAGGGGCCAAAAACATTCAGTACTTC CASSLEWTGAKNIQYF
- TRBJ2-2 - TRBV7-2 TGTGCCAGCAGCTTAGCCAGGGCCGGGGAGCTGTTTTTT CASSLARAGELFF
- TRBJ2-3 - TRBV7-9 TGTGCCAGCAGTCCCTCGGGCACAGATACGCAGTATTTT CASSPSGTDTQYF
TRBD1 TRBJ1-5 - TRBV7-2 TGTGCCAGCAGCCCCCGGACAGGGGCCAGCAATCAGCCCCAGCATTTT CASSPRTGASNQPQHF
- TRBJ2-1 - TRBV5-1 TGCGCCAGCAGCTTAGACCAGGGTCCCTACAATGAGCAGTTCTTC CASSLDQGPYNEQFF
TRBD1 TRBJ1-2 once TRBV7-2 TGTGCCAGCAGCTTTTCCAGGGGGCGCTTCGATGGCTACACCTTC CASSFSRGRFDGYTF
- TRBJ2-1 - TRBV11-1 TGTGCCAGCAGCCTCCCGGACAGACGGGGCAATGAGCAGTTCTTC CASSLPDRRGNEQFF
- TRBJ2-1 - TRBV4-1 TGCGCCCCCGGAGGGGATGAGCAGTTCTTC CAPGGDEQFF
- TRBJ1-4 - TRBV18 TGTGCCAGCTCACTCACGGGAAACAATGAAAAACTGTTTTTT CASSLTGNNEKLFF
TRBD1 TRBJ2-1 - TRBV4-2 TGTGCCAGCAGCAAGGCGGGACAGGACTTCAATGAGCAGTTCTTC CASSKAGQDFNEQFF
- TRBJ1-5 - TRBV18 TGTGCCAGCTCATCAAGCAGCAATCAGCCCCAGCATTTT CASSSSSNQPQHF
- TRBJ1-4 few TRBV19 TGTGCCAGTACCCCCCGGGGGGGAGGTGAAAAACTGTTTTTT CASTPRGGGEKLFF
TRBD2 TRBJ2-7 - TRBV5-1 TGCGCCAGCAGCTCCGGGACTAGCGGGGCCGAGCAGTACTTC CASSSGTSGAEQYF
TRBD2 TRBJ2-1 - TRBV5-1 TGCGCCAGCAGCTTGGCGGGACTACAACAGTCCTACAATGAGCAGTTCTTC CASSLAGLQQSYNEQFF
- TRBJ2-1 - TRBV5-1 TGCGCCAGCAGCTTAGGACAGTTGAGCTCCTACAATGAGCAGTTCTTC CASSLGQLSSYNEQFF
- TRBJ2-3 once TRBV24-1 TGTGCCACCAGTGATTTATCAAGCGTGACAGATACGCAGTATTTT CATSDLSSVTDTQYF
- TRBJ2-5 - TRBV5-1 TGCGCCAGCAGCTGGTTGATGGCACCTAGCCAAGAGACCCAGTACTTC CASSWLMAPSQETQYF
TRBD2 TRBJ2-5 - TRBV5-4 TGTGCCAGCAGCTTGGTGCCTAGCGGGAGCCTGAAGACCCAGTACTTC CASSLVPSGSLKTQYF
TRBD1 TRBJ1-1 - TRBV10-2 TGCGCCAGCAGTGCCCGACAGGGGAACACTGAAGCTTTCTTT CASSARQGNTEAFF
TRBD2 TRBJ2-3 - TRBV28 TGTGCCAGCAGTCAACCGCGCGGGAGTTCCTCAGATACGCAGTATTTT CASSQPRGSSSDTQYF
- TRBJ1-6 - TRBV7-3 TGTGCCAGCAGCTTAATGCCGGGGTCGGGTTCACCCCTCCACTTT CASSLMPGSGSPLHF
TRBD1 TRBJ1-2 - TRBV14 TGTGCCAGCAGCCCTCTCGGACCGGGACAGTCTTATGGCTACACCTTC CASSPLGPGQSYGYTF
TRBD1 TRBJ1-4 - TRBV18 TGTGCCAGCTCACAACAGGGGAGAGGGGATGAAAAACTGTTTTTT CASSQQGRGDEKLFF
- TRBJ2-3 - TRBV6-1 TGTGCCAGCAGTGAAGCGAGTGAGGCAGATACGCAGTATTTT CASSEASEADTQYF
- TRBJ1-4 - TRBV6-1 TGTGCCAGCAGTGAATCGGGACGGACCTCAGGGGATGAAAAACTGTTTTTT CASSESGRTSGDEKLFF
TRBD2 TRBJ2-1 - TRBV9 TGTGCCAGCAGCGCGGGACTAGCGGCCCCCAATGAGCAGTTCTTC CASSAGLAAPNEQFF
TRBD1 TRBJ2-6 - TRBV7-3 TGTGCCAGCAGCCCCCGGACAGGGGGCGGCGGGGCCAACGTCCTGACTTTC CASSPRTGGGGANVLTF
- TRBJ2-7 - TRBV21-1 TGTGCCAGCAGCATAGGACAGGCCGCCGGGTCCTACGAGCAGTACTTC CASSIGQAAGSYEQYF
TRBD1 TRBJ2-7 - TRBV27 TGTGCCAGCAGTCTTGGGACAGGGGGCGCCGAGCAGTACTTC CASSLGTGGAEQYF
TRBD1 TRBJ2-7 - TRBV5-4 TGTGCCAGCAGCCCTCCGGGACAGGGCTACGAGCAGTACTTC CASSPPGQGYEQYF
- TRBJ2-1 - TRBV9 TGTGCCAGCAGCGTAGTATACAATGAGCAGTTCTTC CASSVVYNEQFF
- TRBJ1-2 - TRBV7-3 TGTGCCAGCAGCTCCGGCGGCAGGGAAACCGACTATGGCTACACCTTC CASSSGGRETDYGYTF
- TRBJ2-1 - TRBV6-6 TGTGCCAGCACTCGGACAAACTACAATGAGCAGTTCTTC CASTRTNYNEQFF
TRBD2 TRBJ2-1 - TRBV4-3 TGCGCCAGCAGCCAAGATGTAGGGACTAGAGGCGGGAGGCCCAATGAGCAGTTCTTC CASSQDVGTRGGRPNEQFF
TRBD2 TRBJ2-4 once TRBV4-1 TGCGCCAGCAGCCAGGGGAGGGGCGGAGACATTCAGTACTTC CASSQGRGGDIQYF
TRBD1 TRBJ1-1 - TRBV5-1 TGCGCCAGCAGCGATGGACAGGGGTGGACTGAAGCTTTCTTT CASSDGQGWTEAFF